This T cell receptor beta chain was observed in a study of blood T cell repertoires in COVID-19. Overall study: Acute-phase and convalescent COVID-19 samples originated in the United States, Italy and Spain.

V was pared by 1 base and J by 2 bases, with 3 bases of the junction left unmatched. The CDR3 is 15 residues long. CDR1 MNHEY and CDR2 SMNVEV come from the germline V gene (reference sequence). Authors' data handling: Estimates of nucleated cell counts were drawn from the amplification of reference gene primers. Produced via immunoSEQ multiplex PCR; TCRdb's table is partial and in-frame only. That table furnishes V, J and clone size, whereas the DNA furnished D and trimming. The sample holds 60,000 to 95,000 clones, about nine tenths seen once. This receptor was obtained from a woman aged 80 or over with active or convalescent COVID-19. The chain employs TRBV27 and TRBJ1-1, with 8 bases that match TRBD1. Sequencing input: peripheral blood. The CDR3 region has the DNA TGTGCCAGCAGTTTATGGGCAGGGGGCAACACTGAAGCTTTCTTT. Translation: CASSLWAGGNTEAFF.